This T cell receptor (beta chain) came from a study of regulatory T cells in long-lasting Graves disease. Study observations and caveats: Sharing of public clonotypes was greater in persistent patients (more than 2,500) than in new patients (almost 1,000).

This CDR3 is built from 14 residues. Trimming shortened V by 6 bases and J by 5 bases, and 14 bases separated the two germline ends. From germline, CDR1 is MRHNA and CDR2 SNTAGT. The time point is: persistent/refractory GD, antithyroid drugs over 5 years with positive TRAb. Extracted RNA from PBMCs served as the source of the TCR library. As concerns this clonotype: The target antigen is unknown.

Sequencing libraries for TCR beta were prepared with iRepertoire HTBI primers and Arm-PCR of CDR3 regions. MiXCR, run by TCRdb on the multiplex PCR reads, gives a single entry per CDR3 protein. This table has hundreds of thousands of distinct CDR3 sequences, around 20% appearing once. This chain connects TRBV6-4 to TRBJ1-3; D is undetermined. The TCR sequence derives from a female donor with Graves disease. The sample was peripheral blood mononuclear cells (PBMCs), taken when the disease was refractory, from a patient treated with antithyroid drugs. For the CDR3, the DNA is TGTGCCAGCAGCCCCGACGGAGCTAGAAACACCATATATTTT. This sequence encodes CASSPDGARNTIYF.